This T cell receptor beta chain was observed in a study of regulatory T cells in long-lasting Graves disease. Findings of the study overall: Lower TCR diversity characterized persistent Graves' patients relative to newly diagnosed patients.

Time point here: persistent/refractory GD, antithyroid drugs over 5 years with positive TRAb. Construction of the TCR library relied on RNA isolated from PBMCs. Researchers made TCR beta libraries by using iRepertoire HTBI primers and running Arm-PCR on CDR3 regions. TCRdb used MiXCR to reprocess the multiplex PCR reads, holding one entry per CDR3 protein. The table lists hundreds of thousands of distinct CDR3 sequences, roughly 20% of them singletons, with 7% to 10% in the top ten. Concerning this clonotype itself: The target antigen is unknown.

V was shortened by 4 bases and J by 0 bases, with 22 bases between the two germline ends. The germline V gene has CDR1 SGHVS and CDR2 FQNEAQ. The CDR3 totals 18 residues. The chain links TRBV7-8 to TRBJ2-7; D is perhaps TRBD2 (5 bases). The receptor was isolated from a female donor with Graves disease. The specimen was peripheral blood mononuclear cells (PBMCs), collected when the disease was refractory, from a patient treated with antithyroid drugs. The CDR3 reads CASSSESTGLGSSYEQYF. CDR3 bases: TGTGCCAGCAGCTCGGAATCCACGGGATTGGGGAGCTCCTACGAGCAGTACTTC.